This T cell receptor (beta chain) was sequenced in a study of blood T cell repertoires in COVID-19 (dated by TCRdb to the early 2020s). At the level of the whole study: Samples from collaborators originated in the United States, Italy and Spain and spanned both the acute and convalescent phases of COVID-19. The material from the prospective study consisted of cDNA or gDNA derived from T cells, B-cell-depleted T cells, or PBMCs. Subjects who had been exposed to COVID-19, were actively infected with it, or had recovered from it provided the deeply sampled blood TCRbeta repertoires that made up the dataset. The repertoires were made available in a free public database intended to serve as a resource for research on the immune response to SARS-CoV-2. The samples were drawn from the first 160 participants of the ongoing ImmuneRACE study and from 950 to 1,500 subjects provided by 6 global collaborators. Nearly every sample came with metadata listing a de-identified subject ID, COVID-19 status, age in years and sex. Where HLA class I and class II types were available, the types were taken from metadata supplied by the sample provider, not from assay-based typing. The full study reports these points: The amount of clinical and demographic metadata varied by source and participant and was provided uncurated.

The immunoSEQ Assay, a bias-controlled multiplex PCR, was used to amplify TCRbeta CDR3 regions from genomic DNA. In the paper's pipeline: Within the assay, amplification of reference gene primers was used to estimate how many nucleated cells each sample contained. To quantify the absolute abundance of each unique TCRbeta CDR3 rearrangement, sequence reads were collapsed and filtered. For each sample, productive Simpson clonality was calculated as the square root of Simpson's diversity index over productive rearrangements. TCRdb took this table from immuneACCESS and kept in-frame rearrangements with V and J called. Such tables lack part of the clones; where checked against another copy, unresolved V genes explain under half of the gap, and the rest is unexplained. V and J calls and clone size are given by that table; D and trimming were obtained from the DNA. The sample yields around 200,000 clones; roughly 78% were counted once. The top ten constitute roughly 2.8% of the sample.

CDR1 and CDR2 were assigned from the germline V gene as MDHEN and SYDVKM. Reading from cysteine to phenylalanine, the CDR3 counts 16 amino acids. Only the CDR3 part of the read is kept: 48 bases, read in frame from the first base. V lost 3 bases and J lost 3 bases, and the count of bases not matched to a germline gene is 9. Collaborating institutions collected whole blood in K2EDTA tubes following their own protocols. For TCRbeta analysis, collaborators shipped samples in one of three forms: frozen whole blood, isolated PBMCs, or DNA extracted from either of those sample types. Concerning this clone: Its antigen specificity is not known. The sample holds no much larger clone one base away, and base qualities are not on file.

Sequencing used peripheral blood. The V and J genes are TRBV28 and TRBJ1-1; 8 bases in between match TRBD1. This TCR was recovered from a woman of 80 years or more with active or convalescent COVID-19. This receptor carries the CDR3 CASSFSQGAPDTEAFF. The DNA is as follows: TGTGCCAGCAGTTTTTCCCAGGGGGCGCCTGACACTGAAGCTTTCTTT.